The 31 T cell receptor beta chains in this list originate from one sample, sequenced in a study of blood T cell repertoires in COVID-19. The assay was immunoSEQ multiplex PCR, and TCRdb's table has in-frame clones only and misses some. The top ten clones hold about 5.9% of a sample with about 250,000 clones, about 91% of them seen once. Material: peripheral blood. Receptor source: a woman aged 30 to 39 with COVID-19, enrolled during active disease.

The chain uses TRBV6-2 or TRBV6-3 and TRBJ2-2; 15 bases align to TRBD2. Germline CDR1 and CDR2: MNHEY and SVGEGT. This CDR3 spans 16 amino acids. The J segment lost 5 bases and the V segment lost 6 bases, leaving 4 bases of the junction unmatched. CDR3 in DNA: TGTGCCAGCAGCGGACTAGCGGGAGGGCGGACCGGGGAGCTGTTTTTT. This encodes CASSGLAGGRTGELFF.

The rearrangement links TRBV18 to TRBJ1-1, with TRBD1 matching over 8 bases. V lost 6 bases to trimming and J lost 4 bases; unmatched junction nucleotides: 7. CDR1 and CDR2 (germline): KGHSH, LQKENI. This CDR3 comprises 14 residues. This chain's CDR3 is CASSIDRGRTEAFF. Here the CDR3 DNA reads TGTGCCAGCTCGATCGACAGGGGTCGCACTGAAGCTTTCTTT.

There are a few counts of this clone. The chain is built from TRBV19 and TRBJ2-1, with 7 nucleotides matching TRBD2. V gave up 5 bases and J gave up 8 bases; unmatched junction bases: 12. The CDR3 extends over 15 amino acids. CDR1 and CDR2 from the germline V gene are LNHDA and SQIVND (reference sequence). CDR3 region: CASSPFGDYSYEQFF. The CDR3 DNA reads as TGTGCCAGTAGTCCCTTTGGGGACTATTCTTATGAGCAGTTCTTC.

The rearrangement links TRBV3-1 (or the pseudogene TRBV3-2) to TRBJ2-2, with D hard to call. The CDR3 spans 14 residues. CDR1 and CDR2 from the germline V gene are LGHDT and YNNKEL (reference sequence). Trimming removed 3 bases from V and 4 bases from J, with 9 bases in between. The CDR3 nucleotides read TGTGCCAGCAGCCACGCGGCGGTCACCGGGGAGCTGTTTTTT. It specifies CASSHAAVTGELFF.

The CDR3 loop is CASWGDRGMESKNIQYF. CDR3 nucleotides: TGTGCCAGCTGGGGGGACAGGGGAATGGAGTCCAAAAACATTCAGTACTTC. V and J are TRBV2 and TRBJ2-4; 10 nucleotides align to TRBD1. V shed 8 bases, J shed 2 bases, and the junction held 12 bases outside the gene matches. CDR3 length: 17 residues. From germline, CDR1 is SNHLY and CDR2 FYNNEI.

The chain couples TRBV5-5 to TRBJ2-5, with 10 bases aligning to TRBD1. Germline V CDR1 and CDR2: SGHKS, YYEKEE (reference sequence). The CDR3 spans 15 residues. The V segment lost 4 bases and the J segment 4 bases; nucleotides outside the gene matches: 7. CDR3 sequence reads: CASSRRQGAGETQYF. CDR3 in DNA: TGTGCCAGCAGCCGTAGACAGGGGGCAGGAGAGACCCAGTACTTC.

This chain connects TRBV7-2 to TRBJ1-1; no definite D call. The CDR3 consists of 14 residues. Trimming took 5 bases from V and 1 from J, leaving 11 bases between them. Per the germline V gene, CDR1 is SGHTA and CDR2 is FQGNSA. This CDR3 is CASSPRTGNTEAFF. The CDR3 DNA follows: TGTGCCAGCAGCCCCCGAACTGGGAACACTGAAGCTTTCTTT.

The chain joins TRBV6-4 to TRBJ2-2; no definite D call. The germline gives CDR1 MRHNA, CDR2 SNTAGT. The CDR3 has 13 residues. V lost 4 bases and J lost 5, with 8 bases in between. The CDR3 DNA reads as TGTGCCAGCAGTGCCACAACGACCGGGGAGCTGTTTTTT. Its protein product is CASSATTTGELFF.

The chain has TRBV6-2 or TRBV6-3 and TRBJ1-2, with a weak D call TRBD1 (6 bases). Trimming left V 3 bases short and J 8 bases short, with 13 bases between. The CDR3 runs 13 residues. The germline V gene has CDR1 MNHEY and CDR2 SVGEGT. CDR3 residues: CASSYTRGGGYTF. As DNA, the CDR3 is TGTGCCAGCAGTTATACCCGAGGGGGAGGCTACACCTTC.

The chain recombines TRBV6-5 with TRBJ2-7; D ambiguous. Germline assignment: CDR1 MNHEY and CDR2 SVGAGI. The CDR3 contains 12 residues. V was pared by 6 bases and J by 2 bases, with 8 bases between. CDR3 coding DNA: TGTGCCAGCAGCCGACTCCCCTACGAGCAGTACTTC. The encoded protein is CASSRLPYEQYF.

The chain is built from TRBV4-3 and TRBJ2-1; 13 nucleotides agree with TRBD2. With V trimmed by 4 bases and J by 5 bases, 2 bases remained unmatched. The CDR3 runs 15 residues. Germline loops: CDR1 LGHNA, CDR2 YSLEER. The CDR3 reads CASSLGLAGHNEQFF. CDR3 in DNA: TGCGCCAGCAGCCTGGGACTAGCGGGGCACAATGAGCAGTTCTTC.

V and J are TRBV6-5 and TRBJ2-1; TRBD2 is a possible D gene (6 bases). Germline CDR1 reads MNHEY; CDR2 reads SVGAGI. CDR3 length equals 14 residues. Trimming stripped 8 bases from V and 4 bases from J, with 15 bases between. CDR3 in DNA: TGTGCCAGCGGTTTGGCGGGGCGGTACAATGAGCAGTTCTTC. The encoded protein is CASGLAGRYNEQFF.

The V and J genes are TRBV29-1 and TRBJ1-1, with TRBD1 matching over 7 bases. Germline CDR1 reads SQVTM; CDR2 reads ANQGSEA. Trimming cost V 6 bases and J 5 bases; bases outside gene matches: 9. The CDR3 is made up of 13 amino acids. The CDR3 DNA follows: TGCAGCGTATTACAGGGGCCGGGGACTGAAGCTTTCTTT. Translating gives CSVLQGPGTEAFF.

The V gene is TRBV30, the J gene TRBJ1-6; D gene unclear. The CDR3 is 14 amino acids. V was shortened by 0 bases and J by 7 bases, with 10 bases between the two germline ends. In germline, CDR1 is GTSNPN, CDR2 SVGIG (reference sequence). CDR3 residues: CAWSVRASNSPLHF. CDR3 DNA sequence: TGTGCCTGGAGTGTACGAGCGTCGAATTCACCCCTCCACTTT.

This chain links TRBV5-6 with TRBJ2-5; 12 bases fit TRBD2. CDR3 length: 19 amino acids. V shed 3 bases, J shed 4 bases, and the junction held 16 bases outside the gene matches. CDR1 SGHDT and CDR2 YYEEEE come from the germline V gene. The CDR3 nucleotides read TGTGCCAGCAGCTCGGAGCTGATGTCTAGCGGGGGGGCTTTAGAGACCCAGTACTTC. Translated: CASSSELMSSGGALETQYF.

The gene calls are TRBV19 and TRBJ1-1, with TRBD1 as a possible D gene (5 bases). The CDR3 sequence is 13 residues long. Germline CDR1 LNHDA, CDR2 SQIVND (reference sequence). The V end was cut by 4 bases, the J end by 4 bases, with 10 bases between. The chain's CDR3 is CASSTGVLTEAFF. Here the CDR3 DNA reads TGTGCCAGTAGTACGGGGGTCCTCACTGAAGCTTTCTTT.

The chain uses TRBV11-3 and TRBJ1-1; TRBD1 matches at 7 bases. Germline CDR1 and CDR2: SGHNT and YENEEA. This CDR3 is built from 13 residues. J gave up 9 bases and V 3 bases, and 7 bases lay outside the gene matches. In DNA, the CDR3 is TGTGCCAGCAGCTTCCAACAGGGGATTCAAGCTTTCTTT. This encodes CASSFQQGIQAFF.

The CDR3 region has the DNA TGTGCCAGCAGTCTTCTTAGCCCCTACAATGAGCAGTTCTTC. Protein product: CASSLLSPYNEQFF. This chain uses TRBV27 with TRBJ2-1; D is unclear. Looked up from germline, CDR1 is MNHEY and CDR2 is SMNVEV (reference sequence). The CDR3 totals 14 residues. V was trimmed by 5 bases and J by 2 bases, leaving 10 bases between them.

This clone was seen once. The chain couples TRBV12-3 or TRBV12-4 to TRBJ1-2; tentative D call: TRBD1 (5 bases). The V gene lost 6 bases and the J gene lost 6 bases, with 14 bases spanning the gap. The CDR3 is 13 residues long. The CDR3 bases are TGTGCCAGCAGCCTCAGTGCAGGGCATGGCTACACCTTC. The encoded protein is CASSLSAGHGYTF.

V usage is TRBV7-2 and J usage is TRBJ1-2; D perhaps matches TRBD1 (5 bases). The CDR3 sequence is 15 residues long. CDR1 and CDR2 (germline): SGHTA, FQGNSA. Trimming pared 2 bases from V and 0 bases from J, leaving 10 bases between. Written as DNA, the CDR3 is TGTGCCAGCAGCTTACGGGGGGGTGCTAACTATGGCTACACCTTC. It encodes CASSLRGGANYGYTF.

J is TRBJ2-1 and V is TRBV19, with TRBD1 matching 10 bases. This CDR3 has 18 amino acids. CDR1 is LNHDA and CDR2 is SQIVND in the germline V gene (reference sequence). J was trimmed by 1 base and V by 0 bases; bases with no gene match: 6. The CDR3 loop is CASSIEGQGHASYNEQFF. The CDR3 region has the DNA TGTGCCAGTAGTATAGAGGGACAGGGGCACGCATCCTACAATGAGCAGTTCTTC.

This sequence joins TRBV18 and TRBJ2-5; TRBD1 matches at 7 bases. V lost 1 base and J lost 3; bases outside the gene matches: 14. Germline CDR1 KGHSH, CDR2 LQKENI. This CDR3 has 18 residues. CDR3 nucleotides: TGTGCCAGCTCACCACTTTCCACGTCGAGGGGGCGCGAAGAGACCCAGTACTTC. Its translation: CASSPLSTSRGREETQYF.

This chain links TRBV28 with TRBJ1-1; 8 nucleotides match TRBD1. J lost 6 bases, V lost 5 bases, and 5 bases had no gene match. The CDR3 has 13 amino acids. Germline V lookup: CDR1 MDHEN, CDR2 SYDVKM. CDR3 in DNA: TGTGCCAGCAGTCCGGGACAGGCCCCTGAAGCTTTCTTT. It specifies CASSPGQAPEAFF.

The genes are TRBV28 and TRBJ1-4; the D gene is possibly TRBD1 (6 bases). The CDR3 is 14 residues long. V lost 5 bases to trimming and J lost 3 bases, with 10 bases between them. Germline CDR1 MDHEN, CDR2 SYDVKM. The CDR3 is CASSGTISNEKLFF. As DNA, the CDR3 is TGTGCCAGCAGTGGGACAATATCTAATGAAAAACTGTTTTTT. The variable domain in full, completed from reference TRBV28 and TRBJ1-4, reads DVKVTQSSRYLVKRTGEKVFLECVQDMDHENMFWYRQDPGLGLRLIYFSYDVKMKEKGDIPEGYSVSREKKERFSLILESASTNQTSMYLCASSGTISNEKLFFGSGTQLSVL.

The rearrangement links TRBV30 to TRBJ1-2; TRBD1 matches at 7 bases. The V and J ends lost 0 bases and 4 bases, in that order; junction bases with no gene match: 8. There are 15 residues in the CDR3. Germline V gives CDR1 GTSNPN, CDR2 SVGIG (reference sequence). DNA of the CDR3: TGTGCCTGGAGTGTACACCCGGGACAGATCTATGGCTACACCTTC. Its translation: CAWSVHPGQIYGYTF.

The V gene is TRBV6-2 or TRBV6-3, the J gene TRBJ2-2; tentatively, D is TRBD2 (5 bases). V lost 6 bases to trimming and J lost 0 bases, with 11 bases between them. This CDR3 region has 15 residues. Looked up from germline, CDR1 is MNHEY and CDR2 is SVGEGT. The CDR3 spells CASSPPRANTGELFF. The CDR3 DNA sequence: TGTGCCAGCAGCCCCCCGCGGGCGAACACCGGGGAGCTGTTTTTT.

The V gene is TRBV27, the J gene TRBJ1-6; D might be TRBD1 (5 bases). V was cut by 7 bases and J by 7 bases, with 17 bases left in between. Germline-derived CDR1 and CDR2 are MNHEY and SMNVEV (reference sequence). The CDR3 spans 15 residues. CDR3 coding DNA: TGTGCCAGCACCCTAAACGGGGGTAGGAATTCACCCCTCCACTTT. Protein sequence: CASTLNGGRNSPLHF.

This chain links TRBV9 with TRBJ2-3, with 7 bases fitting TRBD2. CDR1 and CDR2 (germline): SGDLS, YYNGEE. The CDR3 sequence is 16 residues long. Trimming removed 0 bases from V and 2 bases from J; junction bases left unmatched: 6. CDR3 region: CASSVAASGLTDTQYF. The CDR3 region has the DNA TGTGCCAGCAGCGTAGCGGCTAGCGGTCTCACAGATACGCAGTATTTT.

The chain employs TRBV30 and TRBJ2-2; a possible D gene is TRBD2 (6 bases). The V gene's germline CDR1 is GTSNPN and CDR2 SVGIG (reference sequence). CDR3 length: 15 residues. The V and J ends lost 0 bases and 8 bases respectively, with 16 bases between them. The CDR3 DNA sequence: TGTGCCTGGAGTGTACGGCGGGGCCCAGGAGGGGAGCTGTTTTTT. Residues: CAWSVRRGPGGELFF.

The J gene is TRBJ2-1, the V gene TRBV6-4; 9 bases map to TRBD2. In germline, CDR1 is MRHNA, CDR2 SNTAGT. V lost 3 bases, J lost 5 bases, and 5 bases stayed unmatched. The CDR3 consists of 15 residues. The CDR3 loop reads CASSEGAGGHNEQFF. CDR3 nucleotides: TGTGCCAGCAGTGAGGGAGCGGGGGGCCACAATGAGCAGTTCTTC.

This clone occurred once. The chain links TRBV7-8 to TRBJ2-2; 12 bases agree with TRBD1. Germline lookup yields CDR1 SGHVS and CDR2 FQNEAQ. CDR3 size: 21 residues. The ends lost 5 bases at V and 1 base at J; junction bases unmatched: 17. The CDR3 sequence: CASSLWHPGQGALLNTGELFF. CDR3 DNA: TGTGCCAGCAGCCTATGGCATCCGGGACAGGGGGCTCTTTTGAACACCGGGGAGCTGTTTTTT.